This T cell receptor beta chain originates from a study of patients and donors after allogeneic stem cell transplantation (TCRdb year 2020). Library creation used RT-PCR. Sequencing was carried out with a NextSeq 550. The public reads were reprocessed in TCRdb via fastp at Q25 and MiXCR, keeping in-frame beta chains. Merged by CDR3 protein, the rows form single entries marked with the most common genes and DNA. Here the sample has about a million distinct CDR3 sequences; roughly 17% occur a single time. Roughly 6% of the sample comes from the top ten. This clonotype was counted ten times or more. This receptor's antigen is unknown. Nothing much larger sits one base from this clone, and base qualities are not available. The source material was blood, either unsorted or a sorted T cell fraction (not recorded which). The TCR comes from a human donor who was either an allogeneic HSCT recipient or a stem cell or donor lymphocyte infusion donor (not recorded which). It is not recorded whose cells these are; they may come from a transplant donor.

The CDR3 corresponds to CSVEDSPSSYEQYF. The nucleotides read TGCAGCGTGGAGGACAGTCCAAGCTCCTACGAGCAGTACTTC. The chain couples TRBV29-1 to TRBJ2-7, and the D gene may be TRBD1, 6 bases matching. The CDR3 measures 14 amino acids from cysteine to phenylalanine. Solely the CDR3 DNA is kept, with 42 bases framed from the first base. The trim is 6 bases for V and 0 bases for J, with a gap of 15 bases between the germline ends. The germline V gene sets CDR1 to SQVTM and CDR2 to ANQGSEA.